This T cell receptor beta chain is drawn from a study of long-term antiretroviral therapy in people with HIV. Survey-level immunoSEQ v3.0 assays were run. Sequencing was performed with immunoSEQ multiplex PCR; in TCRdb, only in-frame clones are kept and a portion is missing. Among about 20,000 clones, about 80% were seen once, and the ten largest hold about 4.5%. Trimming shortened V by 2 bases and J by 8 bases, and 12 bases separated the two germline ends. Germline V lookup: CDR1 MNHEY, CDR2 SMNVEV (reference sequence). This CDR3 has 13 residues. Notes on the study in general: Once patients were on ART, diversity went higher but still fell short of transplant donor controls. Clones with expansion before ART led the repertoire at all time points.

Remarks on this clone: Antigen specificity is unknown.

The receptor comes from a man aged 25 to 45 with HIV. The chain is built from TRBV27 and TRBJ1-1; D remains unclear. Sequencing used unsorted PBMCs, obtained less than 6 years after starting antiretroviral therapy. The CDR3 sequence is CASSLDNPQEAFF. DNA for the CDR3: TGTGCCAGCAGTTTAGACAATCCCCAGGAAGCTTTCTTT.